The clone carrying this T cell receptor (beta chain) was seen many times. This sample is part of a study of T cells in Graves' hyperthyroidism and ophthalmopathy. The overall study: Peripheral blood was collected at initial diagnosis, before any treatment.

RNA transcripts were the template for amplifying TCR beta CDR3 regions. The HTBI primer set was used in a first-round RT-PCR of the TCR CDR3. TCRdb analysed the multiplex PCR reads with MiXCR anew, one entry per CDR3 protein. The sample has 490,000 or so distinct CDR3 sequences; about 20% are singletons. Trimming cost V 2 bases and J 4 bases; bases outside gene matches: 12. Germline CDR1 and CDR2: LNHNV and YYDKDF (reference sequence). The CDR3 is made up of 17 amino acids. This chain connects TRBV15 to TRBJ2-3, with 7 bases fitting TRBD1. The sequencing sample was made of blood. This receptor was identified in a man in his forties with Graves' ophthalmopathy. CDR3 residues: CATSRPITDTGADTQYF. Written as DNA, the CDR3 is TGTGCCACCAGCAGACCCATCACCGACACAGGGGCAGATACGCAGTATTTT.